This T cell receptor beta chain was captured by sequencing in a study of blood T cell repertoires in COVID-19. The protocol was immunoSEQ multiplex PCR, while the TCRdb copy is restricted to in-frame clones and leaves out a portion. This table holds more than 200,000 clones, around 88% found once. V lost 5 bases and J lost 9; bases outside the gene matches: 6. The CDR3 has 15 amino acids. Germline V gives CDR1 ENHRY, CDR2 SYGVKD. The source is a man aged 25-45 years with active or convalescent COVID-19. The rearrangement uses TRBV10-3 and TRBJ1-6, with 11 positions matching TRBD1. Sequenced sample: peripheral blood. The CDR3 DNA follows: TGTGCCATCAGTACCTCGGGGACAGGGGGTTCACCCCTCCACTTT. This codes for CAISTSGTGGSPLHF.